This paragraph reports one TCR beta chain. This sample is drawn from a study of chemoradiotherapy in HPV16-positive cancers. The method was immunoSEQ multiplex PCR; TCRdb's version includes in-frame clones alone and lacks a portion of them. The sample holds 30,000 to 40,000 clones, 76% seen once. Germline lookup yields CDR1 KGHSH and CDR2 LQKENI. This CDR3 is 14 amino acids long. The germline V and J ends were trimmed by 3 bases and 7 bases, with 16 bases remaining between them. This sequence joins TRBV18 and TRBJ2-7; weak D call: TRBD1 (5 bases). The sequenced sample was blood, obtained from a patient who underwent chemoradiotherapy. The sequence was collected from a human donor with HPV-associated anogenital cancer. CDR3 nucleotide sequence: TGTGCCAGCTCACCCATGATAAGGGGCGAAGAGCAGTACTTC. Translating it yields CASSPMIRGEEQYF.